A single sample is the source of the 30 T cell receptor beta chains below, sequenced in a study of T cell changes during pregnancy in multiple sclerosis. Using immunoSEQ multiplex PCR, the repertoire was profiled, and TCRdb retains in-frame clones only, with some absent. The table has around 30,000 clones, over 85% seen once. The source material was CD8+ T cells from peripheral blood mononuclear cells, sampled in the third trimester of pregnancy. The receptors derive from a female donor with multiple sclerosis, enrolled in a pregnancy study.

The chain combines TRBV9 with TRBJ1-1; no definite D call. V dropped 0 bases and J dropped 3 bases, with 9 bases sitting between them. Germline values: CDR1 SGDLS, CDR2 YYNGEE. This CDR3 region has 14 residues. The DNA of the CDR3 is TGTGCCAGCAGCGTAGAGGAGGGTGACACTGAAGCTTTCTTT. Translated: CASSVEEGDTEAFF.

The V call is TRBV5-6, the J call TRBJ2-4; 11 positions agree with TRBD2. The CDR3 extends over 16 amino acids. V gave up 0 bases and J gave up 6 bases; unmatched junction bases: 5. The germline V gene has CDR1 SGHDT and CDR2 YYEEEE. Here the CDR3 DNA reads TGTGCCAGCAGCTTGGGATTAGCGGGGGGGGGAAACATTCAGTACTTC. It specifies CASSLGLAGGGNIQYF.

About this clone itself: This same CDR3 is encoded by further DNA sequences in the sample. The chain couples TRBV27 to TRBJ1-1, with 10 nucleotides matching TRBD1. From germline, CDR1 is MNHEY and CDR2 SMNVEV (reference sequence). The CDR3 sequence is 15 residues long. V was pared by 0 bases and J by 5 bases, with 3 bases of the junction left unmatched. Written as DNA, the CDR3 is TGTGCCAGCAGTTTATCACGGACAGGGGGTACTGAAGCTTTCTTT. Its protein product is CASSLSRTGGTEAFF.

This clone has only one observation. The V and J genes are TRBV11-2 and TRBJ1-1; a weak D match, TRBD1 (6 bases). This CDR3 is 15 amino acids long. CDR1 is SGHAT, CDR2 FQNNGV, per germline. Between the trimmed V and J ends, which lost 6 bases and 0 bases, there was a span of 14 bases. In nucleotides, the CDR3 is TGTGCCAGCAGGTCGGCCGGGACACTGAACACTGAAGCTTTCTTT. This gives the protein CASRSAGTLNTEAFF.

The chain is built from TRBV4-2 and TRBJ2-5, with a weak D call TRBD2 (7 bases). The CDR3 sequence is 17 residues long. Germline values: CDR1 LGHNA, CDR2 YNFKEQ. The ends were cut back, 0 bases at V and 0 bases at J, with 14 bases in the middle. CDR3 amino acids: CASSQEGRGGYQETQYF. DNA for the CDR3: TGTGCCAGCAGCCAAGAAGGGCGCGGGGGCTACCAAGAGACCCAGTACTTC.

The chain uses TRBV2 and TRBJ1-1; D remains ambiguous. The CDR3 extends over 15 amino acids. CDR1 is SNHLY, CDR2 FYNNEI, per germline. V was clipped by 2 bases and J by 0 bases, with 10 bases between them. The CDR3, as DNA: TGTGCCAGCAGTGAAAGCAGGTCGGTGAACACTGAAGCTTTCTTT. It codes for CASSESRSVNTEAFF.

The CDR3 DNA sequence: TGTGCCAGCAGCGAGTGGAGGGGGCGCAATCAGCCCCAGCATTTT. Protein sequence: CASSEWRGRNQPQHF. This chain uses TRBV6-1 with TRBJ1-5; 7 bases fit TRBD1. From germline, CDR1 is MNHNS and CDR2 SASEGT. The CDR3 has 15 amino acids. J lost 2 bases, V lost 6 bases, and 7 bases had no gene match.

This chain's CDR3 is CASSQDTGQGFDEQYF. For the CDR3, the DNA is TGTGCCAGCAGCCAAGATACGGGACAGGGGTTCGACGAGCAGTACTTC. V and J are TRBV4-2 and TRBJ2-7; 10 nucleotides line up with TRBD1. CDR3 length equals 16 residues. Unmatched junction bases numbered 7, after V lost 0 bases and J lost 5 bases. CDR1 LGHNA and CDR2 YNFKEQ come from the germline V gene.

The rearrangement uses TRBV7-3 and TRBJ1-2, with D possibly being TRBD1 (5 bases). V lost 0 bases and J 6 bases, leaving 14 bases between the germline ends. The length of the CDR3 is 15 residues. Per germline, CDR1 SGHTA and CDR2 FQGTGA. CDR3 nucleotides: TGTGCCAGCAGCTTAACCGGGGGGTTGGGGCATGGCTACACCTTC. This gives the protein CASSLTGGLGHGYTF.

J is TRBJ1-3 and V is TRBV7-9, with 8 bases that match TRBD1. V lost 4 bases and J lost 0; bases outside the gene matches: 14. Germline V gives CDR1 SEHNR, CDR2 FQNEAQ (reference sequence). CDR3 length: 19 residues. CDR3 sequence (DNA): TGTGCCAGCAGCTCCTCGCCGGGACAGGCTGGAGACTCTGGAAACACCATATATTTT. Translated, it gives CASSSSPGQAGDSGNTIYF. The variable domain in full, completed from reference TRBV7-9 and TRBJ1-3, reads DTGVSQNPRHKITKRGQNVTFRCDPISEHNRLYWYRQTLGQGPEFLTYFQNEAQLEKSRLLSDRFSAERPKGSFSTLEIQRTEQGDSAMYLCASSSSPGQAGDSGNTIYFGEGSWLTVV.

A few counts support this clone. The V call is TRBV29-1, the J call TRBJ2-2; possible D gene TRBD1, 6 bases. The CDR3 sequence is 17 residues long. Trimming left V 4 bases short and J 2 bases short, with 20 bases between. Germline loops: CDR1 SQVTM, CDR2 ANQGSEA. The CDR3: CSVGSFTGTYNTGELFF. CDR3 DNA sequence: TGCAGCGTTGGTTCGTTTACCGGGACATATAACACCGGGGAGCTGTTTTTT.

The gene calls are TRBV7-9 and TRBJ1-5; 7 nucleotides agree with TRBD1. Per the germline V gene, CDR1 is SEHNR and CDR2 is FQNEAQ (reference sequence). The CDR3 covers 15 residues. V shed 5 bases and J 4 bases; nucleotides not matched to a gene: 8. CDR3 nucleotide sequence: TGTGCCAGCAGCATCGACGAGGGGGCTAATCAGCCCCAGCATTTT. Encoded protein: CASSIDEGANQPQHF.

The chain combines TRBV6-1 with TRBJ2-7; a possible D gene is TRBD2 (6 bases). This CDR3 spans 16 amino acids. V was trimmed by 3 bases and J by 2 bases, leaving 17 bases between them. The germline V gene has CDR1 MNHNS and CDR2 SASEGT. The CDR3 reads CASSEGAGLKAYEQYF. In DNA form, the CDR3 reads TGTGCCAGCAGTGAGGGCGCGGGACTTAAGGCCTACGAGCAGTACTTC.

The CDR3 spells CASTHLNTEAFF. CDR3 in DNA: TGTGCCAGCACCCACTTGAACACTGAAGCTTTCTTT. V gene TRBV7-2 combines with J gene TRBJ1-1; D call uncertain. CDR1 SGHTA and CDR2 FQGNSA come from the germline V gene. Deletions cut 7 bases from V and 0 bases from J, with 6 bases between. The CDR3 loop spans 12 amino acids.

The chain couples TRBV27 to TRBJ2-4; 8 bases fit TRBD1. Trimming cost V 7 bases and J 8 bases; bases outside gene matches: 10. The CDR3 is 14 residues long. Per germline, CDR1 MNHEY and CDR2 SMNVEV (reference sequence). CDR3 nucleotide sequence: TGTGCCAGCACCCCAGGGGGCCAGAGGGACATTCAGTACTTC. Translation gives CASTPGGQRDIQYF.

V gene TRBV4-3 combines with J gene TRBJ2-6; 8 bases line up with TRBD1. V was pared by 0 bases and J by 3 bases, with 1 base of the junction left unmatched. This CDR3 spans 16 amino acids. Germline CDR1 and CDR2: LGHNA and YSLEER. Here the CDR3 reads CASSQDTGGGANVLTF. The CDR3 bases are TGCGCCAGCAGCCAAGACACAGGGGGTGGGGCCAACGTCCTGACTTTC.

The rearrangement joins TRBV7-9 to TRBJ2-7; 8 bases match TRBD1. CDR3 length: 14 residues. CDR1 and CDR2 (germline): SEHNR, FQNEAQ (reference sequence). J was trimmed by 3 bases and V by 5 bases; bases with no gene match: 6. The CDR3 nucleotides are TGTGCCAGCAGCCTATCCGGACAGGGCTACGAGCAGTACTTC. Protein product: CASSLSGQGYEQYF.

The chain is built from TRBV6-5 and TRBJ1-1; possibly TRBD1 for D (6 bases). The germline V gene has CDR1 MNHEY and CDR2 SVGAGI. Trimming left V 6 bases short and J 8 bases short, with 16 bases between. This CDR3 is 13 amino acids long. The CDR3 DNA reads as TGTGCCAGCAGCCCAGGGGAGGGGATCGAAGCTTTCTTT. It is translated as CASSPGEGIEAFF.

The chain links TRBV7-8 to TRBJ2-5, with a tentative D call TRBD1 (6 bases). The CDR3 runs to 16 residues. The V and J ends lost 1 base and 4 bases respectively, with 16 bases between them. Germline V gene lookup returns CDR1 SGHVS and CDR2 FQNEAQ. CDR3: CASSLDAQGIIETQYF. CDR3 coding DNA: TGTGCCAGCAGCTTAGATGCGCAGGGGATAATAGAGACCCAGTACTTC.

The chain has TRBV28 and TRBJ1-5; a possible D gene is TRBD1 (6 bases). In germline, CDR1 is MDHEN, CDR2 SYDVKM. V was trimmed by 10 bases and J by 7 bases, leaving 20 bases between them. CDR3 size: 14 residues. CDR3 nucleotide sequence: TGTGCCACCCGGTGGGCAGGGGTCGGGCAGCCCCAGCATTTT. This encodes CATRWAGVGQPQHF.

This clone has a single count. The chain joins TRBV29-1 to TRBJ1-2; a possible D gene is TRBD1 (5 bases). This CDR3 contains 13 residues. The germline V gene has CDR1 SQVTM and CDR2 ANQGSEA. V dropped 7 bases and J dropped 8 bases, with 20 bases sitting between them. CDR3 sequence: CSGRKPGDSGYTF. CDR3 coding DNA: TGCAGCGGAAGGAAACCGGGGGACTCGGGCTACACCTTC.

This sequence joins TRBV6-5 and TRBJ1-2; D is unclear. The CDR3 spans 14 residues. Trimming left V 3 bases short and J 2 bases short, with 10 bases between. From germline, CDR1 is MNHEY and CDR2 SVGAGI. The CDR3 protein is CASSYGLGNYGYTF. The CDR3 DNA reads TGTGCCAGCAGTTATGGCCTCGGGAACTATGGCTACACCTTC.

J is TRBJ1-3 and V is TRBV5-4, with D hard to call. Per germline, CDR1 SGHNT and CDR2 YYREEE (reference sequence). The CDR3 runs to 11 residues. V lost 5 bases and J 7 bases, leaving 7 bases between the germline ends. CDR3 sequence: CASRQNNTIYF. The CDR3 bases are TGTGCCAGCAGGCAGAACAACACCATATATTTT. Variable domain in full (rest from reference TRBV5-4 and TRBJ1-3): ETGVTQSPTHLIKTRGQQVTLRCSSQSGHNTVSWYQQALGQGPQFIFQYYREEENGRGNFPPRFSGLQFPNYSSELNVNALELDDSALYLCASRQNNTIYFGEGSWLTVV.

The V gene is TRBV4-1, the J gene TRBJ2-1; 9 positions match TRBD1. Germline assignment: CDR1 MGHRA and CDR2 YSYEKL. The CDR3 contains 16 residues. The trim removed 0 bases at V and 5 bases at J, leaving 5 bases unmatched. The CDR3 loop is CASSQDRQGVNNEQFF. DNA of the CDR3: TGCGCCAGCAGCCAAGATCGACAGGGGGTGAACAATGAGCAGTTCTTC.

This sequence joins TRBV9 and TRBJ2-5; 10 bases fit TRBD2. The V segment lost 0 bases and the J segment 2 bases; nucleotides outside the gene matches: 1. The CDR3 spans 15 residues. Germline V CDR1 and CDR2: SGDLS, YYNGEE. This CDR3 reads CASSVGTSGQETQYF. The CDR3 nucleotides read TGTGCCAGCAGCGTAGGGACTAGCGGACAAGAGACCCAGTACTTC.

This clone was seen at least ten times. This sequence joins TRBV4-2 and TRBJ2-2, with D perhaps matching TRBD2 (6 bases). The CDR3 has 16 amino acids. V was shortened by 1 base and J by 4 bases, with 13 bases between the two germline ends. Germline CDR1 and CDR2: LGHNA and YNFKEQ. CDR3 sequence reads: CASSQGLEQTTGELFF. The CDR3 nucleotides are TGTGCCAGCAGCCAAGGACTAGAGCAGACCACCGGGGAGCTGTTTTTT.

The CDR3 sequence: CASLWDRGQKAFF. In nucleotides, the CDR3 is TGTGCCAGCCTTTGGGACAGGGGGCAGAAAGCTTTCTTT. The rearrangement joins TRBV25-1 to TRBJ1-1; 12 bases are shared with TRBD1. The length of the CDR3 is 13 residues. Germline CDR1 MGHDK, CDR2 SYGVNS. V was pared by 8 bases and J by 9 bases, with 7 bases of the junction left unmatched.

This chain uses TRBV5-4 with TRBJ2-3; 10 bases are shared with TRBD2. Germline V gene lookup returns CDR1 SGHNT and CDR2 YYREEE (reference sequence). Trimming cost V 1 base and J 2 bases; bases outside gene matches: 4. The CDR3 is 16 residues long. The CDR3 sequence: CASSLLSGGNTDTQYF. The CDR3 nucleotides are TGTGCCAGCAGCTTGCTTAGCGGGGGGAACACAGATACGCAGTATTTT.

This chain uses TRBV4-1 with TRBJ2-2, with a tentative D call TRBD1 (5 bases). The CDR3 is 16 amino acids. V was shortened by 0 bases and J by 4 bases, with 12 bases between the two germline ends. CDR1 is MGHRA and CDR2 is YSYEKL in the germline V gene. The CDR3 DNA reads as TGCGCCAGCAGCCAAGAACGGCAGGGTCCCACCGGGGAGCTGTTTTTT. The encoded protein is CASSQERQGPTGELFF.

This clone was seen just once. The chain couples TRBV6-6 to TRBJ2-1, with TRBD2 matching 10 bases. J lost 0 bases, V lost 5 bases, and 4 bases had no gene match. The CDR3 is 16 residues long. Germline V CDR1 and CDR2: MNHNY, SVGAGI (reference sequence). Written as DNA, the CDR3 is TGTGCCAGCAGTCACTTAGCGGGGGGCTCCTACAATGAGCAGTTCTTC. It translates to CASSHLAGGSYNEQFF.